Sequencing of this T cell receptor (beta chain) was carried out in a study of blood T cell repertoires in COVID-19 (dated by TCRdb to the early 2020s). Regarding the research as a whole: Samples from collaborators originated in the United States, Italy and Spain and spanned both the acute and convalescent phases of COVID-19. The prospective study material was composed of cDNA or gDNA derived from T cells, B-cell-depleted T cells, or PBMCs. Subjects who had been exposed to COVID-19, were actively infected with it, or had recovered from it provided the deeply sampled blood TCRbeta repertoires that made up the dataset. The repertoires were made available in a free public database intended to serve as a resource for research on the immune response to SARS-CoV-2. The samples were drawn from the first 160 participants of the ongoing ImmuneRACE study and from 1,254 subjects provided by 6 global collaborators. A de-identified subject ID, COVID-19 status, age in years and sex were almost always included in the sample metadata. Where available, HLA class I and class II types were obtained from metadata supplied by the sample provider rather than from assay-based typing.

General findings and caveats noted by the study authors: How much clinical and demographic metadata was included differed by source and by participant, and the metadata was provided uncurated.

A second Seattle source provided samples from volunteer blood donors who had recovered from COVID-19. The collaborating institutions used their own protocols to collect whole blood in K2EDTA tubes. For TCRbeta analysis, collaborator samples were shipped as frozen whole blood, as isolated PBMCs, or as DNA extracted from either sample type. This clone was counted a single time. No cognate antigen has been identified for it. There are no base qualities to consult, and no much larger clone falls within one base. TCRbeta CDR3 regions were amplified from genomic DNA using the immunoSEQ Assay, a bias-controlled multiplex PCR. The paper's data handling went like this. Within the assay, amplification of reference gene primers was used to estimate how many nucleated cells each sample contained. To quantify the absolute abundance of each unique TCRbeta CDR3 rearrangement, sequence reads were collapsed and filtered. For each sample, productive Simpson clonality was calculated by taking the square root of Simpson's diversity index across productive rearrangements. This immuneACCESS table, as held by TCRdb, lists in-frame sequences with V and J called but not all clones. Of the missing ones, under half trace to an unresolved V gene in checked studies; the others have no known cause. Clone size and the V and J calls come from that table; the DNA yielded D and trimming. The sample table records roughly 130,000 clones; roughly 84% of these occur just once. The ten biggest clones cover under 15% of the sample.

This TCR derives from a woman in her 30s who had recovered from COVID-19. Material: peripheral blood.

The CDR3 region reads CASSERLAGDTAYF. The DNA is TGTGCCAGCAGTGAAAGACTAGCGGGAGATACTGCGTACTTC. The rearranged segments are TRBV6-1 and TRBJ2-7; the junction holds 12 bases that match TRBD2. Trimming removed 2 bases from V and 12 bases from J; the gene matches leave 8 bases unexplained. According to the germline V gene, CDR1 reads MNHNS and CDR2 reads SASEGT. From cysteine to phenylalanine, the CDR3 is 14 amino acids long. Solely the CDR3 DNA is kept, with 42 bases framed from the first base.